The T cell receptor beta chain described here comes from a study of radiation and T cells in renal cell carcinoma. Study-wide findings and caveats: Top tumor clonotypes rose in blood 2 weeks post-radiation, then contracted.

CDR3 length equals 13 residues. The V gene's germline CDR1 is MNHNY and CDR2 SVGAGI (reference sequence). The V end was cut by 2 bases, the J end by 5 bases, with 7 bases between. Assay used: immunoSEQ multiplex PCR; TCRdb lists only in-frame clones, some missing. The sample lists 140,000 to 150,000 clones, roughly 90% occurring once. A word on this clone: Its antigen is as yet unknown.

Time point: blood 4 weeks post-SBRT, at nephrectomy. Treatment specified: 15 Gy SBRT to primary tumor, nephrectomy 4 weeks later. Nephrectomy followed 15 Gy stereotactic body radiation by 4 weeks. After SBRT, blood was collected at 2 and 4 weeks, plus baseline. Clear cell pathology was present in this patient's renal cell carcinoma. The TCR was taken from a woman in her 50s with renal cell carcinoma. The input for sequencing was blood, taken from a patient whose treatment included radiotherapy and nephrectomy. The rearrangement links TRBV6-6 to TRBJ2-1; D possibly corresponds to TRBD2 (5 bases). The CDR3 nucleotides read TGTGCCAGCAGTTACCTGAGGGACAATGAGCAGTTCTTC. It encodes CASSYLRDNEQFF.